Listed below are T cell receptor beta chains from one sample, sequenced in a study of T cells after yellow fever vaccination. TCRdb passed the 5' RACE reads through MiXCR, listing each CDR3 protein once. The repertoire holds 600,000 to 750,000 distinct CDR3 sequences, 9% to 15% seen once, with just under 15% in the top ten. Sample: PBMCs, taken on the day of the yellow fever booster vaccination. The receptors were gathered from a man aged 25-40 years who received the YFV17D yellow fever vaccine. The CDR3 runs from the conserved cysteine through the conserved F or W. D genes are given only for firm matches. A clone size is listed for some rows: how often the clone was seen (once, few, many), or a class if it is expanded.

TGCAGTGCTAGAGATCGAGGGTCTAGCGGGCGGTACAATGAGCAGTTCTTC,CSARDRGSSGRYNEQFF,TRBV20-1,few,TRBD2,TRBJ2-1
TGCAGTGCTAGACCACCGACTAGCGGGATATTACAAGAGACCCAGTACTTC,CSARPPTSGILQETQYF,TRBV20-1,few,TRBD2,TRBJ2-5
TGTGCCAGCAGTTACTCCGCCAGCGGTAGTGGGTCCGAGCAGTACTTC,CASSYSASGSGSEQYF,TRBV6-5,NA,NA,TRBJ2-7
TGTGCCATCAGCTTTCGGGTCGGGGGAGCCAAGACTGGAAACACCATATATTTT,CAISFRVGGAKTGNTIYF,TRBV12-1,NA,NA,TRBJ1-3
TGTGCCAGCAGCTTACTAGCTAATTTTTTTGACGAGCAGTACTTC,CASSLLANFFDEQYF,TRBV7-8,NA,NA,TRBJ2-7
TGTGCCAGCAGCGTAGAGGGAGGGTTCACAGATACGCAGTATTTT,CASSVEGGFTDTQYF,TRBV9,NA,TRBD2,TRBJ2-3
TGCAGTGCTAGAGACAAGGAAGGCTTTCCCTACGAGCAGTACTTC,CSARDKEGFPYEQYF,TRBV20-1,NA,NA,TRBJ2-7
TGTGCCAGCAGCTTAGCCACAGGGAACAATGAGCAGTTCTTC,CASSLATGNNEQFF,TRBV7-9,many,NA,TRBJ2-1
TGTGCCAGCAGCCCTGGACTTACTATACCCCCCTACGAGCAGTACTTC,CASSPGLTIPPYEQYF,TRBV5-8,NA,NA,TRBJ2-7
TGTGCCTGGGACTCCTCTGGAAACACCATATATTTT,CAWDSSGNTIYF,TRBV30,NA,NA,TRBJ1-3
TGCGCCAGCAGCAAGGGGACTAGCGGGAGTGTTTTAGAGACCCAGTACTTC,CASSKGTSGSVLETQYF,TRBV5-1,NA,TRBD2,TRBJ2-5
TGTGCCAGCAGTATAACAGGGACGGGACTAGTCTACGAGCAGTACTTC,CASSITGTGLVYEQYF,TRBV12-3/TRBV12-4,few,TRBD2,TRBJ2-7
TGCAGCGTTGAAAGGGACAGGGGTAGTTATAGCAATCAGCCCCAGCATTTT,CSVERDRGSYSNQPQHF,TRBV29-1,many,TRBD1,TRBJ1-5
TGTGCCAGCAGTGAAGCAGTCATCCCGCCTGGCTACACCTTC,CASSEAVIPPGYTF,TRBV2,NA,NA,TRBJ1-2
TGCAGTTCCCCCGGGACAGAGAACACTGAAGCTTTCTTT,CSSPGTENTEAFF,TRBV20-1,NA,TRBD1,TRBJ1-1
TGCAGCGCCCCGGGACAGGGTACCGAGCAGTACTTC,CSAPGQGTEQYF,TRBV29-1,few,TRBD1,TRBJ2-7
TGTGCCAGCAGCTTAGAACTCAGGGGATACGAGCAGTACTTC,CASSLELRGYEQYF,TRBV7-2,few,NA,TRBJ2-7
TGTGCCATCAGTGAGTCGGGAGCCTCCTACGAGCAGTACTTC,CAISESGASYEQYF,TRBV10-3,few,NA,TRBJ2-7
TGTGCCACCAGCAGAGAGGGTTTCCCCTACGAGCAGTACTTC,CATSREGFPYEQYF,TRBV15,many,NA,TRBJ2-7
TGTGCCAGCAGTTTAGCGGGCCGTACCTACGAGCAGTACTTC,CASSLAGRTYEQYF,TRBV27,NA,NA,TRBJ2-7
TGTGCCATCAGTGTAACTAGCGGGAGGGCCGTGAATGAGCAGTTCTTC,CAISVTSGRAVNEQFF,TRBV10-3,few,TRBD2,TRBJ2-1
TGTGCCAGCAGTTACTCGGTACCTGCTACGCTGACTGGGGCCAACGTCCTGACTTTC,CASSYSVPATLTGANVLTF,TRBV6-5,few,NA,TRBJ2-6
TGCGCCAGCAGCTTGGGGGACAGGTTGACAGATACGCAGTATTTT,CASSLGDRLTDTQYF,TRBV5-1,few,TRBD1,TRBJ2-3
TGCGCCAGCAGCTTGACGCAGTCTGAAAAACTGTTTTTT,CASSLTQSEKLFF,TRBV5-1,NA,NA,TRBJ1-4
TGCAGCGTTTGGAGTGAATTGGAGCAGTTCTTC,CSVWSELEQFF,TRBV29-1,many,NA,TRBJ2-1
TGTGCCAGCAGCCCAGCGGGAGGGAGAACAGATACGCAGTATTTT,CASSPAGGRTDTQYF,TRBV4-2,few,TRBD2,TRBJ2-3
TGTGCCAGCAGGACCCTGATTGGGGGGAGGGTCAATCAGCCCCAGCATTTT,CASRTLIGGRVNQPQHF,TRBV6-1,few,NA,TRBJ1-5
TGTGCCAGCAGCCAAGATTGGGACGGCACTGAAGCTTTCTTT,CASSQDWDGTEAFF,TRBV3-1,NA,NA,TRBJ1-1
TGTGCCCGGACCCGGGGGGAGAACACCGGGGAGCTGTTTTTT,CARTRGENTGELFF,TRBV30,NA,TRBD2,TRBJ2-2
TGTGCCAGCAGCCCAAGATTTCTGACAGGAAACACCATATATTTT,CASSPRFLTGNTIYF,TRBV11-2,few,NA,TRBJ1-3
TGCAGCGTTGAAGACTCGCCTAGCCAAGAGACCCAGTACTTC,CSVEDSPSQETQYF,TRBV29-1,NA,NA,TRBJ2-5
TGTGCCAGCAGTTACTCAGTTCCTCAGGGGACTGAAGCTTTCTTT,CASSYSVPQGTEAFF,TRBV6-2/TRBV6-3,NA,NA,TRBJ1-1
TGTGCCAGCAGAATGGAGCGGGCCTACGAGCAGTACTTC,CASRMERAYEQYF,TRBV6-5,few,NA,TRBJ2-7
TGCAGTGCCAAGACGTTCAGCGGGTCCGCCTACGAGCAGTACTTC,CSAKTFSGSAYEQYF,TRBV20-1,many,NA,TRBJ2-7
TGCAGTGCAAAGACAGGAAGCTCCTACGAGCAGTACTTC,CSAKTGSSYEQYF,TRBV20-1,NA,NA,TRBJ2-7
TGTGCCAGCAGCCCCCTGGGAAACAACGAGAACGAGCAGTACTTC,CASSPLGNNENEQYF,TRBV6-2/TRBV6-3,few,NA,TRBJ2-7
TGTGCCAGCAGCATCGACTACTCCTACGAGCAGTACTTC,CASSIDYSYEQYF,TRBV7-6,NA,NA,TRBJ2-7
TGTGCCAGCGGCCAGGGGGCCCATTCACCCCTCCACTTT,CASGQGAHSPLHF,TRBV12-3/TRBV12-4,NA,TRBD1,TRBJ1-6